The source of this T cell receptor beta chain is a study of T cells after yellow fever vaccination (dated by TCRdb to about 2019). Regarding the research as a whole: The SMART-Seq v4 Ultra Low Input RNA kit was used to prepare libraries from fractions with low cell numbers. To follow T-cell clones before and after both primary and booster YFV17D yellow fever vaccination, bulk TCR alpha and beta repertoires underwent longitudinal sequencing. Two healthy male donors, one aged 18 to 30 and one aged 30 to 40 years, made up the cohort. Blood was collected at multiple timepoints before and after primary and secondary immunization, and bulk PBMC replicates and cell subsets were isolated.

The treatment or condition label corresponds to: live attenuated yellow fever vaccine strain. At each blood-draw timepoint, two biological replicates of bulk PBMCs were collected. A standard Ficoll-Paque protocol was used to isolate PBMCs from peripheral blood. RNA was extracted with TriZol from bulk PBMCs, CD4 and CD8 fractions, and dextramer-positive and dextramer-negative fractions. CDR1 and CDR2, per the germline V gene (reference sequence), are MNHEY and SMNVEV. V was cut back by 5 bases and J by 6 bases, leaving a gap of 29 bases between them. Including the terminal cysteine and phenylalanine, the CDR3 comprises 19 residues. Solely the CDR3 DNA is kept, with 57 bases framed from the first base. The investigation overall reported the following: Because the study included only a couple of donors, the extent to which the findings can be generalized is limited. Compared with the primary T-cell response, the secondary T-cell response was weaker but faster, peaking on day 5 rather than day 15. A small fraction of clonotypes appeared in both the CD4 and CD8 compartments, likely as a result of convergent recombination. After the booster, most clones that had expanded after primary vaccination were detected again (around 96% of CD4 and more than 85% of CD8), suggesting broad maintenance of memory. FACS-sorted repertoires could contain abundant contaminating clonotypes from the bulk population, so computational filtering was required.

As for this clonotype: Its antigen remains unidentified. Base qualities are not at hand, and no much larger clone is one base apart.

TCR cDNA was made using 5'RACE template switching, a step that added a universal primer site and unique molecular identifiers. Priming of cDNA synthesis was performed from both the TCR alpha and TCR beta constant segments. Library amplification involved two PCR steps, and the second step added sample barcodes and sequencing adapters. Sequencing of libraries was performed on Illumina HiSeq 2500 (2x100 bp) or NovaSeq (2x150 bp). Per the authors' processing: MIGEC handled demultiplexing of reads and collapsing into UMI consensus sequences, while MiXCR performed V(D)J alignment. Clonotypes responding to the vaccine were identified with edgeR on replicate PBMC samples, with the criteria of FDR below 0.01 and a log2 fold change above 5 up to day 15. Each bulk clonotype was labeled CD4 or CD8 based on which sequenced repertoire, CD4 or CD8, contained the clonotype at higher abundance. The public sequencing data were trimmed at Q25 with fastp and processed into clonotypes with MiXCR by TCRdb, which kept only in-frame beta chains. Every entry covers one CDR3 protein and lists the most common genes and DNA from its rows. TCRdb, not the authors, supplied the V and J calls. The table for this sample lists some 550,000 distinct CDR3 sequences; 15% to 20% of them were counted only once. The ten largest clones take up 14% of the sample.

Recombination linked TRBV27 to TRBJ2-4; 6 matching bases give a weak D call of TRBD2. The source was PBMCs, collected 15 days after the yellow fever booster vaccination. The clonotype originates from a man aged 25-45 years who received the YFV17D yellow fever vaccine. The CDR3 reads CASSTNLLPREERGNIQYF. The nucleotide sequence reads as follows: TGTGCCAGCAGTACAAACCTCCTTCCGAGGGAGGAGAGGGGAAACATTCAGTACTTC.